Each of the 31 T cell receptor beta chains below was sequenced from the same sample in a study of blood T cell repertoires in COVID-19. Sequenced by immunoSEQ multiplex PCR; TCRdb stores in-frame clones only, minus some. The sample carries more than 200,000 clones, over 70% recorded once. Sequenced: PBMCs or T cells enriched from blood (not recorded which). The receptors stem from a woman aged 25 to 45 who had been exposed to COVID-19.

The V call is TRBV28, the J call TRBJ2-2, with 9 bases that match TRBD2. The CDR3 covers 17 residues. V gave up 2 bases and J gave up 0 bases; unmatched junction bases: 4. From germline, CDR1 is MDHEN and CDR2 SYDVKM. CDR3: CASSLSLAGSNTGELFF. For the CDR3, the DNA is TGTGCCAGCAGTTTAAGCCTAGCGGGATCGAACACCGGGGAGCTGTTTTTT.

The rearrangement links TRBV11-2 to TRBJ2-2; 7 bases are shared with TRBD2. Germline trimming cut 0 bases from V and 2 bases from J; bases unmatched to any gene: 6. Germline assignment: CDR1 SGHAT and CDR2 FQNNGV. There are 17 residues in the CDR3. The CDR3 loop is CASSLDSGTINTGELFF. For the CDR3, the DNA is TGTGCCAGCAGCTTAGATAGTGGGACTATCAACACCGGGGAGCTGTTTTTT.

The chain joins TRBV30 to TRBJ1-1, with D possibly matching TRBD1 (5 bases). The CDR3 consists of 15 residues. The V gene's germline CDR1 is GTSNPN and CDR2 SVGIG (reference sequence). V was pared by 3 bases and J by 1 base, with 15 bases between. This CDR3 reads CAWRANGHPNTEAFF. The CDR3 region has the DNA TGTGCCTGGAGAGCAAACGGACACCCGAACACTGAAGCTTTCTTT.

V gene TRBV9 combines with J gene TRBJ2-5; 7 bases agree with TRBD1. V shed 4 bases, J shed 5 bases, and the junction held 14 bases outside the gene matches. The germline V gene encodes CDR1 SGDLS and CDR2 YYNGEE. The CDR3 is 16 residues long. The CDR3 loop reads CASSPGGGTEWETQYF. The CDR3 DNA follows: TGTGCCAGCAGCCCCGGAGGTGGGACAGAGTGGGAGACCCAGTACTTC. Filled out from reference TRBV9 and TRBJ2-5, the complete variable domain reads DSGVTQTPKHLITATGQRVTLRCSPRSGDLSVYWYQQSLDQGLQFLIQYYNGEERAKGNILERFSAQQFPDLHSELNLSSLELGDSALYFCASSPGGGTEWETQYFGPGTRLLVL.

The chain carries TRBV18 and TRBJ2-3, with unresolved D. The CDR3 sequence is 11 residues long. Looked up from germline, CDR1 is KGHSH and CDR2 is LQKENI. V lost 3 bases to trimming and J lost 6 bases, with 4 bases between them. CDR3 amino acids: CASSPRDTQYF. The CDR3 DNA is TGTGCCAGCTCACCCAGGGATACGCAGTATTTT.

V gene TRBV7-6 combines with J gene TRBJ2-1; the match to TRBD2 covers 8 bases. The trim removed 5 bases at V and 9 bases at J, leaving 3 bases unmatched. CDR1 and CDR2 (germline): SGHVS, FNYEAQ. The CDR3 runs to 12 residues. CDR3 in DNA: TGTGCCAGCAGCCCGGGGGGGTCTGAGCAGTTCTTC. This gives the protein CASSPGGSEQFF. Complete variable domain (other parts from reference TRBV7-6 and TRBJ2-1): GAGVSQSPRYKVTKRGQDVALRCDPISGHVSLYWYRQALGQGPEFLTYFNYEAQQDKSGLPNDRFSAERPEGSISTLTIQRTEQRDSAMYRCASSPGGSEQFFGPGTRLTVL.

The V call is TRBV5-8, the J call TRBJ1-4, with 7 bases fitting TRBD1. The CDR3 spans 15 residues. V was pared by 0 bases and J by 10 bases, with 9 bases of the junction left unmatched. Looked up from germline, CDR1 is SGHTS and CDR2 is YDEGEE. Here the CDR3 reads CASSLDGTVGGKLFF. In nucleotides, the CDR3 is TGTGCCAGCAGCTTGGACGGGACAGTAGGAGGAAAACTGTTTTTT.

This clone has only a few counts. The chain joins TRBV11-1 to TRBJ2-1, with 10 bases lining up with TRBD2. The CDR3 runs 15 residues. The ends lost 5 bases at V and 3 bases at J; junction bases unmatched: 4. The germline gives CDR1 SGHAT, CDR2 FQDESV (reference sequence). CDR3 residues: CASSETSGYYNEQFF. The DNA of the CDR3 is TGTGCCAGCAGCGAGACTAGCGGGTACTACAATGAGCAGTTCTTC.

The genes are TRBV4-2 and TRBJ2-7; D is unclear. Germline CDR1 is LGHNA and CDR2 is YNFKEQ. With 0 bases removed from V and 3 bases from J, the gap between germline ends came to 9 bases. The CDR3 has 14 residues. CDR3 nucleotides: TGTGCCAGCAGCCAAGAGAGAGTTTTCTACGAGCAGTACTTC. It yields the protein CASSQERVFYEQYF.

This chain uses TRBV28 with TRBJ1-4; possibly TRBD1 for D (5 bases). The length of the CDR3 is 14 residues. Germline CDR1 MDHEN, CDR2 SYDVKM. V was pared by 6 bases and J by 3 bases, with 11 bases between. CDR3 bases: TGTGCCAGCAGCTTGACAGTTTCTAATGAAAAACTGTTTTTT. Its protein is CASSLTVSNEKLFF.

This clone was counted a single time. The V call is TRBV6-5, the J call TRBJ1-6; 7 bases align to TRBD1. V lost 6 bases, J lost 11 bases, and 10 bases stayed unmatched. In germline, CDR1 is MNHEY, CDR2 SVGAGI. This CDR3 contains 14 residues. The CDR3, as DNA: TGTGCCAGCAGAATACAGGGGTTGGGGCCACCCCTCCACTTT. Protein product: CASRIQGLGPPLHF.

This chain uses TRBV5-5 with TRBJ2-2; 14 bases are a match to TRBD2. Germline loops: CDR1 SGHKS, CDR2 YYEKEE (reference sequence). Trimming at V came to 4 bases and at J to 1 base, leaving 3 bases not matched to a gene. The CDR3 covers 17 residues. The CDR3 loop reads CASSPGLAGVNTGELFF. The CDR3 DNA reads TGTGCCAGCAGCCCGGGACTAGCGGGAGTGAACACCGGGGAGCTGTTTTTT. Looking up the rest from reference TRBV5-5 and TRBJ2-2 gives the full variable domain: DAGVTQSPTHLIKTRGQQVTLRCSPISGHKSVSWYQQVLGQGPQFIFQYYEKEERGRGNFPDRFSARQFPNYSSELNVNALLLGDSALYLCASSPGLAGVNTGELFFGEGSRLTVL.

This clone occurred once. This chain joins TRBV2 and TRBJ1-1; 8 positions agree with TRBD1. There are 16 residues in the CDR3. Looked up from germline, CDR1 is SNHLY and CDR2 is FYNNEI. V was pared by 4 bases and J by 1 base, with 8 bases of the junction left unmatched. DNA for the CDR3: TGTGCCAGCAGTGCTGACAGGGGAGTGGGGAACACTGAAGCTTTCTTT. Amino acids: CASSADRGVGNTEAFF.

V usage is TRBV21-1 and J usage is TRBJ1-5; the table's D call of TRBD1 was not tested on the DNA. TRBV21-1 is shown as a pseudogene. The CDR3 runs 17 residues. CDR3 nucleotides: TGTGCCAGCAGCAAAGCGGGGACAGGGGGATGGAATCAGCCCCAGCATTTT. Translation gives CASSKAGTGGWNQPQHF.

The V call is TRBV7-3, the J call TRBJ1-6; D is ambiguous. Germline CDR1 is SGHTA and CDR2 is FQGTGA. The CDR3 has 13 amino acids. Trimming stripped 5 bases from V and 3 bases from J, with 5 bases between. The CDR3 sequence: CASSGGYNSPLHF. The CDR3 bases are TGTGCCAGCAGCGGCGGCTATAATTCACCCCTCCACTTT.

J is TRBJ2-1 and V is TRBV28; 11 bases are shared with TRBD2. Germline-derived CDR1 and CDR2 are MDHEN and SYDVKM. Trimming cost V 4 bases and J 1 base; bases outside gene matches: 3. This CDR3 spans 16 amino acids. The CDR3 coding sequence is TGTGCCAGCAGTTCCGTAGCGGGAGGGTCCTACAATGAGCAGTTCTTC. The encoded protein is CASSSVAGGSYNEQFF.

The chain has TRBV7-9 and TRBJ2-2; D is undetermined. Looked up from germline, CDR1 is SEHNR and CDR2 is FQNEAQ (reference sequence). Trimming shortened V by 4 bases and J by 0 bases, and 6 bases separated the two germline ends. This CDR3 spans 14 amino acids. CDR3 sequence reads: CASSYYTNTGELFF. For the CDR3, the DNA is TGTGCCAGCAGCTATTATACGAACACCGGGGAGCTGTTTTTT.

CDR3 residues: CASSPPGTGGFQPQHF. The CDR3 DNA is TGTGCCAGCAGCCCTCCAGGGACAGGGGGTTTTCAGCCCCAGCATTTT. The chain carries TRBV7-9 and TRBJ1-5; 11 bases map to TRBD1. CDR1 SEHNR and CDR2 FQNEAQ come from the germline V gene (reference sequence). V lost 5 bases to trimming and J lost 6 bases; unmatched junction nucleotides: 9. The CDR3 loop spans 16 amino acids.

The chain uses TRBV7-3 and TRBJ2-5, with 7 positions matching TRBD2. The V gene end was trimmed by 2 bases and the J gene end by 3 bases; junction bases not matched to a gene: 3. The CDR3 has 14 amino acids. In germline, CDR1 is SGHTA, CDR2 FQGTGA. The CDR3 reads CASSLGAGEETQYF. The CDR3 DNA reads TGTGCCAGCAGCTTAGGGGCGGGAGAAGAGACCCAGTACTTC.

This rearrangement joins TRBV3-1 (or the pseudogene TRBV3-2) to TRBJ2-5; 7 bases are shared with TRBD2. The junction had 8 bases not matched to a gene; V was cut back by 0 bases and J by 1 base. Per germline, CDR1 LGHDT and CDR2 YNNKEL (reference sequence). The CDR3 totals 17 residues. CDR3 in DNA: TGTGCCAGCAGCCAAGATCTAGGCCTAGCGGTCCAAGAGACCCAGTACTTC. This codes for CASSQDLGLAVQETQYF.

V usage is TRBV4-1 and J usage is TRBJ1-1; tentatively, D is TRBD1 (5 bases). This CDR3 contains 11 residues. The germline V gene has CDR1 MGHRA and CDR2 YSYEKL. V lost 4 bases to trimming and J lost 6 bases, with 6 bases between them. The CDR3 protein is CASSRGAEAFF. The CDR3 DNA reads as TGCGCCAGCAGCCGGGGGGCTGAAGCTTTCTTT.

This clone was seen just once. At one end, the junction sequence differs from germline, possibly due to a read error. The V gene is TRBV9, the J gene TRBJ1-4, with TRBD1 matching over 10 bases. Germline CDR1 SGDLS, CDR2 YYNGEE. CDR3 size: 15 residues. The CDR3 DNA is TGTGCCAGCAGCGTAGAGGCGGGGACAGGGGAAACACTGTTTTTT. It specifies CASSVEAGTGETLFF.

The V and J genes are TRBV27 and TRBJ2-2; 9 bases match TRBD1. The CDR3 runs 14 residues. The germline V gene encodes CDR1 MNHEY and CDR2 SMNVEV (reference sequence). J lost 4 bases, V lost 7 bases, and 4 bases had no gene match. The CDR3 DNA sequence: TGTGCCAGCAATAGACAGGGGGTCACCGGGGAGCTGTTTTTT. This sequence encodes CASNRQGVTGELFF.

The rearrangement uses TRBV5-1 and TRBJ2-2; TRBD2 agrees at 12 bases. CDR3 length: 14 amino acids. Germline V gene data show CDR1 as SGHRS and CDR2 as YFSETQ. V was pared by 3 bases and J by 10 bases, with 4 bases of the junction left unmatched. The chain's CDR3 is CASSSTSGSVELFF. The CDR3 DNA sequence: TGCGCCAGCAGCTCGACTAGCGGGAGCGTGGAGCTGTTTTTT.

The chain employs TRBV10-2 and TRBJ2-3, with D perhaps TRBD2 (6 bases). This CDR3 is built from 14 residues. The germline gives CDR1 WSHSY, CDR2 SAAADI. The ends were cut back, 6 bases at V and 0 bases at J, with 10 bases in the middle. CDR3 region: CASRGLVSTDTQYF. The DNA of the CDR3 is TGCGCCAGCAGGGGACTGGTGAGCACAGATACGCAGTATTTT.

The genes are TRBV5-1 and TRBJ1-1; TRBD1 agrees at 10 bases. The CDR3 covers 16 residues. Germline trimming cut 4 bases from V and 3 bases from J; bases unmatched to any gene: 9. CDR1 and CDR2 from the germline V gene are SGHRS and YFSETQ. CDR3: CASSPDRGLRDTEAFF. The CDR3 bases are TGCGCCAGCAGCCCAGACAGGGGGCTCCGGGACACTGAAGCTTTCTTT. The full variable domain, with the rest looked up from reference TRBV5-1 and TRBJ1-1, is KAGVTQTPRYLIKTRGQQVTLSCSPISGHRSVSWYQQTPGQGLQFLFEYFSETQRNKGNFPGRFSGRQFSNSRSEMNVSTLELGDSALYLCASSPDRGLRDTEAFFGQGTRLTVV.

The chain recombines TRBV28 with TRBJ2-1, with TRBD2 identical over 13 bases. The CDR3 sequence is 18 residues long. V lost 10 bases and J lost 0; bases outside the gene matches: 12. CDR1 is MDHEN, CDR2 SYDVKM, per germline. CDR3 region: CATNRLAGGLSSYNEQFF. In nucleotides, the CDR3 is TGTGCCACTAACCGACTAGCGGGAGGTCTGAGCTCCTACAATGAGCAGTTCTTC.

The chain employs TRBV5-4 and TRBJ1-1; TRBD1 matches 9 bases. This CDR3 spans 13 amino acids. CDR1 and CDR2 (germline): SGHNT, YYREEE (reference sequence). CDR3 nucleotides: TGTGCACATACAGGGGGCGCGCACACTGAAGCTTTCTTT. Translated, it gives CAHTGGAHTEAFF.

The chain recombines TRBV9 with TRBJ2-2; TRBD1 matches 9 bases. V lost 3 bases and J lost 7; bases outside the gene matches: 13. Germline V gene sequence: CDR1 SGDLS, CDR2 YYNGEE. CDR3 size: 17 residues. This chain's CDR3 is CASSAYPGQGIGGELFF. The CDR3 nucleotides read TGTGCCAGCAGCGCTTATCCGGGACAGGGTATCGGCGGGGAGCTGTTTTTT.

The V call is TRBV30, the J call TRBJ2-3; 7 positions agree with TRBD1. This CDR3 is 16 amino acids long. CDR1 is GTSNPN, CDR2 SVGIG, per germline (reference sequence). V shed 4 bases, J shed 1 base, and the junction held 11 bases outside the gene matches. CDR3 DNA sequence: TGTGCCTGGACCATCCGCAGACAGGGCGGCACAGATACGCAGTATTTT. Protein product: CAWTIRRQGGTDTQYF.

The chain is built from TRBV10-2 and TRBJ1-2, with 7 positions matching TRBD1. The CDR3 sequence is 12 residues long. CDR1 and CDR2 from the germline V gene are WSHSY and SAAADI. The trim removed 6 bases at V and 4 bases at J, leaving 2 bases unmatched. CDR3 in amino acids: CASRQGPYGYTF. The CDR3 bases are TGCGCCAGCAGACAGGGGCCCTATGGCTACACCTTC.